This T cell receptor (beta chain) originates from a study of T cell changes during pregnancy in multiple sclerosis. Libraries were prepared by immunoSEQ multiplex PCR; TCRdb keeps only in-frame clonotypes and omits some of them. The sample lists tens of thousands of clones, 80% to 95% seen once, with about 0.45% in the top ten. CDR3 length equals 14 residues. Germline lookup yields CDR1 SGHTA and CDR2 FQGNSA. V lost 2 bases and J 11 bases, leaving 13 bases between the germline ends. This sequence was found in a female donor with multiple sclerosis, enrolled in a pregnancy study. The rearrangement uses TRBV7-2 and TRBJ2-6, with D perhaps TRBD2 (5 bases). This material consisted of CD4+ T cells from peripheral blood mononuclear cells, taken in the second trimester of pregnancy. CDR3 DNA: TGTGCCAGCAGCTTAATGGGAGCCCTTGACGTCCTGACTTTC. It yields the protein CASSLMGALDVLTF.